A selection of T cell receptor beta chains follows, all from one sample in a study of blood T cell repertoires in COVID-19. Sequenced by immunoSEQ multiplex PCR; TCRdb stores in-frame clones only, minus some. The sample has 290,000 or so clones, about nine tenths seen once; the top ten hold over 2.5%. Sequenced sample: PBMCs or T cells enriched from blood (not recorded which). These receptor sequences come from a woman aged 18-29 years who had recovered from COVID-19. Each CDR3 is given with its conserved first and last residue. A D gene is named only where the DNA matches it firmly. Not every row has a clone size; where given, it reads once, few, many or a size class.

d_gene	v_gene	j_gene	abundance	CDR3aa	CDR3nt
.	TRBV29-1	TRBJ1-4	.	CSVNGPGGFNEKLFF	TGCAGCGTTAACGGGCCGGGGGGATTTAACGAAAAACTGTTTTTT
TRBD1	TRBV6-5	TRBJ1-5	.	CARGDGTGIGQPQHF	TGTGCCAGGGGGGATGGGACAGGGATCGGTCAGCCCCAGCATTTT
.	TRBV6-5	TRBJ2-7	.	CACKYAGWGDYEQYF	TGTGCCTGCAAGTACGCGGGATGGGGAGACTACGAGCAGTACTTC
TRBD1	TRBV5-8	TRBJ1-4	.	CASSMDRATEKLFF	TGTGCCAGCAGCATGGACAGGGCAACTGAAAAACTGTTTTTT
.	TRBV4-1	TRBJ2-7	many	CASSPAKGAVEQDF	TGCGCCAGCAGCCCGGCCAAAGGAGCGGTCGAGCAGGACTTC
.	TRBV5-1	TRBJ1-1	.	CASSRLDGESTEAFF	TGCGCCAGCAGCCGACTTGATGGGGAGAGCACTGAAGCTTTCTTT
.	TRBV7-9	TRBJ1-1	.	CASSPEVWTEAFF	TGTGCCAGCAGCCCAGAGGTTTGGACTGAAGCTTTCTTT
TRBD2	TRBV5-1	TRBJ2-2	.	CASSLASGRGAGELFF	TGCGCCAGCAGCTTGGCAAGCGGGAGAGGGGCCGGGGAGCTGTTTTTT
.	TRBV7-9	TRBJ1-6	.	CASTLPDSPLHF	TGTGCCAGCACCCTACCGGATTCACCCCTCCACTTT
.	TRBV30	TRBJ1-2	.	CAWSNGARGFRDGYTF	TGTGCCTGGAGTAACGGGGCCAGGGGATTTAGGGATGGCTACACCTTC
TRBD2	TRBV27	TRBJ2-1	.	CASSFSLGLADNEQFF	TGTGCCAGCAGTTTCAGTTTGGGACTAGCCGACAATGAGCAGTTCTTC
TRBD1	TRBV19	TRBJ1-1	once	CASSVPGQGAGTEAFF	TGTGCCAGTAGTGTACCGGGACAGGGGGCAGGCACTGAAGCTTTCTTT
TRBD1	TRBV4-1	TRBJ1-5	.	CASSLRQGSQPQHF	TGCGCCAGCAGCCTGAGACAGGGTAGTCAGCCCCAGCATTTT
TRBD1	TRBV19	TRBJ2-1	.	CASSIGSRGSYNEQFF	TGTGCCAGTAGTATAGGGAGCAGGGGGTCCTACAATGAGCAGTTCTTC
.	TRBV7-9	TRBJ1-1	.	CASSSGQHTEAFF	TGTGCCAGCAGTTCGGGACAACACACTGAAGCTTTCTTT
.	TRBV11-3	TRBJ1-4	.	CASSFRSGEHEKLFF	TGTGCCAGCAGCTTCAGGTCGGGGGAACATGAAAAACTGTTTTTT
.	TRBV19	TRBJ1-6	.	CASSSDRAISPLHF	TGTGCCAGTAGCTCGGACAGAGCAATTTCACCCCTCCACTTT
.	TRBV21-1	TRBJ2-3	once	CASSNPTGATTDTQYF	TGTGCCAGCAGCAACCCGACAGGGGCCACCACAGATACGCAGTATTTT
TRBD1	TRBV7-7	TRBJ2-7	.	CASSREQGDEQYF	TGTGCCAGCAGCCGGGAACAGGGGGACGAGCAGTACTTC
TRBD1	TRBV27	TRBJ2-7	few	CASSHLDRDSYEQYF	TGTGCCAGCAGTCATTTGGACAGGGACTCCTACGAGCAGTACTTC
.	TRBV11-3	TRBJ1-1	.	CASSSWTGTGSNTEAFF	TGTGCCAGCAGCTCCTGGACGGGCACAGGGTCGAACACTGAAGCTTTCTTT
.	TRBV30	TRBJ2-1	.	CAWNRGGGNNEQFF	TGTGCCTGGAACCGCGGGGGCGGTAACAATGAGCAGTTCTTC
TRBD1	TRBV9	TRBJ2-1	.	CASSTRQGEVNEQFF	TGTGCCAGCAGCACCAGACAGGGAGAGGTGAATGAGCAGTTCTTC
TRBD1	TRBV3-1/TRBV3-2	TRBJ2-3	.	CASSQGQGPTDTQYF	TGTGCCAGCAGCCAAGGACAGGGACCCACAGATACGCAGTATTTT
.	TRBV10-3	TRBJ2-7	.	CAIATIYEQYF	TGTGCCATCGCGACTATCTACGAGCAGTACTTC
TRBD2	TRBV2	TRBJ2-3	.	CASSWAPSGGADTQYF	TGTGCCAGCAGCTGGGCTCCTAGCGGGGGGGCAGATACGCAGTATTTT
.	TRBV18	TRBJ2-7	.	CASSPGEAYEQYF	TGTGCCAGCTCACCAGGCGAGGCGTACGAGCAGTACTTC
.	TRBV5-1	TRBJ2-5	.	CASSPPGEASPTQYF	TGCGCCAGCAGCCCCCCCGGGGAGGCCTCGCCGACCCAGTACTTC
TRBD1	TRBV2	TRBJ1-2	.	CASTRDRTNYGYTF	TGTGCCAGCACCAGGGACAGGACAAACTATGGCTACACCTTC
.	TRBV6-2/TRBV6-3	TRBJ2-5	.	CASSYVGAGETQYF	TGTGCCAGCAGTTACGTGGGGGCGGGAGAGACCCAGTACTTC
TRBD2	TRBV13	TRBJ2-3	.	CASRFSGVSTDTQYF	TGTGCCAGCAGATTTAGCGGGGTTAGCACAGATACGCAGTATTTT
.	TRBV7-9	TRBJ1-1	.	CASSLNNRKNTEAFF	TGTGCCAGCAGCTTAAATAACAGAAAGAACACTGAAGCTTTCTTT
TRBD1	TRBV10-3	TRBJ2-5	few	CAISDRTGQETQYF	TGTGCCATCAGTGATCGGACAGGACAAGAGACCCAGTACTTC
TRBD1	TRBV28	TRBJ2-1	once	CASSPLTGTGNDNEQFF	TGTGCCAGCAGTCCACTAACCGGGACAGGGAACGACAATGAGCAGTTCTTC
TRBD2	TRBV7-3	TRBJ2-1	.	CASSPNAGGTYNEQFF	TGTGCCAGCAGCCCAAACGCGGGAGGTACCTACAATGAGCAGTTCTTC
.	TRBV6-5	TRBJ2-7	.	CASREAEDDEQYF	TGTGCCAGCAGGGAGGCAGAAGACGACGAGCAGTACTTC
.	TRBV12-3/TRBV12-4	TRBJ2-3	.	CASSFVDTQYF	TGTGCCAGCAGTTTCGTGGATACGCAGTATTTT
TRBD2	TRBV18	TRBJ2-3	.	CASSPLAGDQWGQYF	TGTGCCAGCTCACCACTAGCGGGAGACCAGTGGGGGCAGTATTTT
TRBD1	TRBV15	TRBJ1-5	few	CATSGQGSNQPQHF	TGTGCCACCAGCGGACAGGGGAGCAATCAGCCCCAGCATTTT
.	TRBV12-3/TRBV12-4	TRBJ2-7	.	CASSLVAGVEQYF	TGTGCCAGCAGTTTAGTAGCAGGGGTCGAGCAGTACTTC
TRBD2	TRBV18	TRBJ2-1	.	CASSPGGGTTNEQFF	TGTGCCAGCTCACCTGGGGGGGGAACCACCAATGAGCAGTTCTTC
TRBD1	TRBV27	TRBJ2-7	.	CASSLGDRGFREQYF	TGTGCCAGCAGTTTAGGGGACAGGGGGTTTCGGGAGCAGTACTTC
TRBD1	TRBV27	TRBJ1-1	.	CASGAGQGVTEAFF	TGTGCCAGCGGGGCGGGACAGGGTGTCACTGAAGCTTTCTTT
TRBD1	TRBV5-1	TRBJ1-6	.	CASSLGQGDNSPLHF	TGCGCCAGCAGCCTGGGTCAGGGGGATAATTCACCCCTCCACTTT
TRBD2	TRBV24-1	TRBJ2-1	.	CATSDTGTSKAGEQFF	TGTGCCACCAGTGACACCGGGACTAGTAAGGCGGGTGAGCAGTTCTTC
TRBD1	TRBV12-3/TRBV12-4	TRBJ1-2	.	CASRGTGTYGYTF	TGTGCCAGCAGAGGGACAGGGACCTATGGCTACACCTTC
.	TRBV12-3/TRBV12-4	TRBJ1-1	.	CASSWGRHQAFF	TGTGCCAGCAGTTGGGGGCGGCATCAAGCTTTCTTT
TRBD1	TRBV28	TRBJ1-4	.	CASSPPQTGVNEKLFF	TGTGCCAGCAGTCCACCCCAGACAGGGGTAAATGAAAAACTGTTTTTT
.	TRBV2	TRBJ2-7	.	CASSIGQGEQYF	TGTGCCAGCAGCATCGGACAAGGCGAGCAGTACTTC
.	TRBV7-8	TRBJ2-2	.	CASSLRLLTGELFF	TGTGCCAGCAGCTTGCGGCTTCTGACCGGGGAGCTGTTTTTT
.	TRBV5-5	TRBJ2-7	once	CASRLGDLRAGVYEQYF	TGTGCCAGCAGGCTGGGAGACCTAAGGGCAGGGGTTTACGAGCAGTACTTC
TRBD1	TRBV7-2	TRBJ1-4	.	CASSTRTGSDEKLFF	TGTGCCAGCAGCACGAGGACAGGCTCCGATGAAAAACTGTTTTTT
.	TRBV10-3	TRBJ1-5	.	CAISESREPNQPQHF	TGTGCCATCAGTGAGTCCCGGGAGCCAAATCAGCCCCAGCATTTT
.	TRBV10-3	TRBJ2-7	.	CAISEGKGAYEQYF	TGTGCCATCAGTGAGGGTAAAGGGGCCTACGAGCAGTACTTC
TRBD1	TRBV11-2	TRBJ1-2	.	CASSPGQEGYGYTF	TGTGCCAGCAGCCCGGGACAGGAGGGCTATGGCTACACCTTC
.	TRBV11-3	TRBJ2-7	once	CASSLDHTGTYEQYF	TGTGCCAGCAGCTTAGATCATACGGGGACCTACGAGCAGTACTTC
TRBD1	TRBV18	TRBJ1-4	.	CASSPGQSPEKLFF	TGTGCCAGCTCACCGGGACAGAGCCCTGAAAAACTGTTTTTT